Listed below are T cell receptor beta chains from one sample, sequenced in a study of PD-1 blockade in classical Hodgkin lymphoma. Sequenced by immunoSEQ multiplex PCR; TCRdb stores in-frame clones only, minus some. This table holds about 40,000 clones, about 89% found once. The sample in question was peripheral blood mononuclear cells (PBMCs), obtained at baseline. Receptor source: a human donor with classical Hodgkin lymphoma. CDR3s include the opening cysteine and the closing phenylalanine or tryptophan. Each record gives: clone size, V gene, J gene, CDR3 protein. Size is stated for part of the rows, as once, few or many counts, or as a class when the clone is expanded.

clone size: -; V gene: TRBV6-4; J gene: TRBJ1-2; CDR3 protein: CASSDERARGYTF
clone size: few; V gene: TRBV12-5; J gene: TRBJ2-2; CDR3 protein: CASGHPTVRNTGELFF
clone size: -; V gene: TRBV10-3; J gene: TRBJ2-7; CDR3 protein: CAIMGGGEQYF
clone size: -; V gene: TRBV7-7; J gene: TRBJ2-5; CDR3 protein: CASSLGVAGAQETQYF
clone size: -; V gene: TRBV4-1; J gene: TRBJ1-5; CDR3 protein: CASSQDPGRGSNQPQHF
clone size: -; V gene: TRBV10-3; J gene: TRBJ1-5; CDR3 protein: CAISEQGLRSQPQHF
clone size: -; V gene: TRBV28; J gene: TRBJ2-7; CDR3 protein: CASSSASGAPYEQYF
clone size: -; V gene: TRBV9; J gene: TRBJ2-1; CDR3 protein: CASSVPTGVGYNEQFF
clone size: -; V gene: TRBV27; J gene: TRBJ1-1; CDR3 protein: CATAGTLNTEAFF
clone size: -; V gene: TRBV6-5; J gene: TRBJ2-7; CDR3 protein: CASTRDGTYEQYF
clone size: once; V gene: TRBV10-3; J gene: TRBJ2-5; CDR3 protein: CAISVSRLGETQYF
clone size: -; V gene: TRBV10-3; J gene: TRBJ2-1; CDR3 protein: CAISESAGSGEQFF
clone size: -; V gene: TRBV19; J gene: TRBJ2-5; CDR3 protein: CASTDRASQETQYF
clone size: -; V gene: TRBV6-5; J gene: TRBJ1-2; CDR3 protein: CASSRDEFNYGYTF
clone size: -; V gene: TRBV7-8; J gene: TRBJ2-3; CDR3 protein: CASSLGPSPSTDTQYF
clone size: -; V gene: TRBV7-3; J gene: TRBJ2-3; CDR3 protein: CASSLTVGADTQYF
clone size: -; V gene: TRBV7-9; J gene: TRBJ1-4; CDR3 protein: CASSLGGAQEKLFF
clone size: few; V gene: TRBV5-1; J gene: TRBJ2-1; CDR3 protein: CASSATSGGYNEQFF
clone size: -; V gene: TRBV11-3; J gene: TRBJ2-1; CDR3 protein: CASSLDPPTGALYNEQFF
clone size: -; V gene: TRBV9; J gene: TRBJ2-1; CDR3 protein: CASSSTYNEQFF
clone size: -; V gene: TRBV14; J gene: TRBJ1-1; CDR3 protein: CASSQDLGNTEAFF
clone size: -; V gene: TRBV11-1; J gene: TRBJ1-2; CDR3 protein: CASSLEFSTGGRYGYTF
clone size: -; V gene: TRBV7-6; J gene: TRBJ1-5; CDR3 protein: CASSLGPRGPGGYQPQHF
clone size: once; V gene: TRBV4-2; J gene: TRBJ2-3; CDR3 protein: CASSQDHPSGTTITDTQYF
clone size: -; V gene: TRBV27; J gene: TRBJ2-1; CDR3 protein: CASRGQGRFEQFF
clone size: -; V gene: TRBV6-6; J gene: TRBJ2-7; CDR3 protein: CASRGTGFSYEQYF